Sequencing of this TCR beta chain was carried out in a study of OX40 agonist ivuxolimab in advanced cancers. In the study overall: Ivuxolimab was an agonistic, fully human IgG2 monoclonal antibody directed against OX40 (CD134), a costimulatory receptor. Of the approximately 53 patients in dose escalation, some 20 had hepatocellular carcinoma, about 15 had melanoma, 9 had renal cell carcinoma and 9 had head and neck cancer. The paper reports the monotherapy dose-escalation portion (N = 52 patients) of the phase I ivuxolimab trial. A male proportion of around 81% and a mean age of around 60 years, ranging from 23 to 79, were recorded for the dose-escalation cohort. Partial responses occurred in three dose-escalation patients: two with cutaneous melanoma and one with hepatocellular carcinoma. Intravenous ivuxolimab was administered to patients every 2 weeks at six dose levels: 0.01, 0.1, 0.3, 1.5, 3 and 10 mg/kg. Patients were allowed to have had prior anti-PD-1, anti-PD-L1 or anti-CTLA-4 therapy, and 30% to 50% of the dose-escalation patients had previously received checkpoint inhibitors. Peripheral TCRbeta sequencing aimed to test whether ivuxolimab altered TCR sequence diversity and caused clonal T-cell expansion.

For sequencing of the TCRbeta CDR3 region, genomic DNA was extracted from the sorted cells. The immunoSEQ Assay was used for sequencing of TCRbeta CDR3 regions. In its TCRdb copy, this immuneACCESS table keeps in-frame sequences only and misses some clones. Where compared with another copy, unresolved V genes explain less than half of these, and the others have no known cause. The sample table shows around 69,000 clones, and 85% to 90% are seen once. More than 2.5% of the sample belongs to the ten largest clones. In the germline V gene, CDR1 corresponds to MNHEY and CDR2 to SVGAGI. V loses 6 bases of germline sequence and J loses 9 bases, and the interval between the two ends is 11 bases. From cysteine to phenylalanine, the CDR3 is 12 amino acids long. Only the CDR3 DNA stays, 36 bases, in frame from base 1. Overall results and qualifications from the work: Low levels of normalized T-cell clonal expansion were also seen in some nonresponding patients. Partial responders in the 0.1-3.0 mg/kg groups had among the lowest normalized peripheral clonal expansion, especially among CD8+ T cells. On average, CD8+ T cells showed more expanded clones than CD4+ T cells after ivuxolimab. At doses of 0.1 to 3.0 mg/kg, clonal expansion of both CD4+ and CD8+ T cells in blood was seen between baseline and week 6. The antigen specificity of the clonally expanded peripheral T cells was not determined.

Patients with a history of autoimmune disease or receiving systemic immunosuppression were excluded from the trial. In every dose cohort, peripheral blood was drawn for TCR sequencing at baseline, cycle 4 day 1, and cycle 7 day 1. Samples were obtained from an open-label, multicenter, first-in-human phase I dose-escalation trial of ivuxolimab. Adults with locally advanced or metastatic melanoma, renal cell carcinoma, hepatocellular carcinoma or head and neck squamous cell carcinoma were enrolled in the trial. CD4+ and CD8+ T cells were sorted separately from peripheral blood before TCR sequencing. With regard to this clone: Its antigen is unknown. Per-base qualities were not stored, and no clone one base away is much larger.

The sequence was obtained from an adult with an advanced solid tumor such as melanoma, head and neck, liver or kidney cancer. This chain is built from TRBV6-5 and TRBJ2-2, with the D gene not confidently named. The sample was CD4+ or CD8+ T cells sorted from blood, taken in a trial of the OX40 agonist ivuxolimab. Here the CDR3 is given as CASSKERRELFF. Read as DNA, the sequence is TGTGCCAGCAGCAAGGAACGTCGGGAGCTGTTTTTT.